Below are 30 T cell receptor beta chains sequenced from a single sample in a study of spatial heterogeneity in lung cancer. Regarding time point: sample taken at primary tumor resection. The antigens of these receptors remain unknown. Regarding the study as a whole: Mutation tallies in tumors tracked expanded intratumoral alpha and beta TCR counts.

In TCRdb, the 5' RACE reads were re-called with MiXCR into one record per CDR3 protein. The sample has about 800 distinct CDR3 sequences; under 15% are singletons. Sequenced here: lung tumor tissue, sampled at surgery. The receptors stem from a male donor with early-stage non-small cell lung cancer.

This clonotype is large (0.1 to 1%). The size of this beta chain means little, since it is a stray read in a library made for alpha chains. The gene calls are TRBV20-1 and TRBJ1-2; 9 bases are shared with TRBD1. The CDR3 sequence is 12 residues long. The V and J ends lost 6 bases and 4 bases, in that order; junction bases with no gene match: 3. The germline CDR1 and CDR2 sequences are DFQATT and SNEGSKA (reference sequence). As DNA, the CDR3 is TGCAGTGCCCAGGGACAGGGCTATGGCTACACCTTC. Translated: CSAQGQGYGYTF.

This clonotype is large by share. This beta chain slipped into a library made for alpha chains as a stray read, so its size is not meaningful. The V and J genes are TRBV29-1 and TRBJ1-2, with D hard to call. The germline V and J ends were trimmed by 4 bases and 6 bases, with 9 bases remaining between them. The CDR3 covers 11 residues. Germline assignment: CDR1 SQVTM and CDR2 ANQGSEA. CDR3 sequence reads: CSVGVNHGYTF. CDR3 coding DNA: TGCAGCGTTGGAGTCAACCATGGCTACACCTTC. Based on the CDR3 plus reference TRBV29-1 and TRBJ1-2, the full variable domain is SAVISQKPSRDICQRGTSLTIQCQVDSQVTMMFWYRQQPGQSLTLIATANQGSEATYESGFVIDKFPISRPNLTFSTLTVSNMSPEDSSIYLCSVGVNHGYTFGSGTRLTVV.

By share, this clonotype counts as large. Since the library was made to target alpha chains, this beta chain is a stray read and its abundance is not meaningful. CDR3 region: CASSRAGDEQYF. For the CDR3, the DNA is TGTGCCAGCAGCAGAGCTGGCGACGAGCAGTACTTC. The chain has TRBV7-8 and TRBJ2-7; unclear D gene. With 5 bases removed from V and 5 bases from J, the gap between germline ends came to 10 bases. Germline V gene lookup returns CDR1 SGHVS and CDR2 FQNEAQ. This CDR3 spans 12 amino acids. Filled out from reference TRBV7-8 and TRBJ2-7, the complete variable domain reads GAGVSQSPRYKVAKRGQDVALRCDPISGHVSLFWYQQALGQGPEFLTYFQNEAQLDKSGLPSDRFFAERPEGSVSTLKIQRTQQEDSAVYLCASSRAGDEQYFGPGTRLTVT.

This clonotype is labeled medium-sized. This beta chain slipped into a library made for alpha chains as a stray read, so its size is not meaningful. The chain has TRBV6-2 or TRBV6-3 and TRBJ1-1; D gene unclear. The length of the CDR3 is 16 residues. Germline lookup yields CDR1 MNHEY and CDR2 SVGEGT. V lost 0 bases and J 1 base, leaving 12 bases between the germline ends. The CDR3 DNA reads TGTGCCAGCAGTTACTCGGCGGCGGCGTCGAACACTGAAGCTTTCTTT. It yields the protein CASSYSAAASNTEAFF.

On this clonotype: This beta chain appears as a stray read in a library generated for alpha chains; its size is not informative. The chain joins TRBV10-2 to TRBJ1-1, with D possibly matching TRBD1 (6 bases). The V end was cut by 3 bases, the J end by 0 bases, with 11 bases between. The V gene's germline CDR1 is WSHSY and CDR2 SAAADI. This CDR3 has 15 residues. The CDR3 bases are TGCGCCAGCAGTGACAGGGGATTTATGAACACTGAAGCTTTCTTT. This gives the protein CASSDRGFMNTEAFF.

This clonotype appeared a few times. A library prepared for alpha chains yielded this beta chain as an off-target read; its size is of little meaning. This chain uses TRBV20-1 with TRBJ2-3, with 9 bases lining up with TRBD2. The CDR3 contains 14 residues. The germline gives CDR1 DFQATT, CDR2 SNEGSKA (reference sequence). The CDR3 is CSLAASGGTDTQYF. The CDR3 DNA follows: TGCAGCCTAGCAGCTAGCGGGGGCACAGATACGCAGTATTTT.

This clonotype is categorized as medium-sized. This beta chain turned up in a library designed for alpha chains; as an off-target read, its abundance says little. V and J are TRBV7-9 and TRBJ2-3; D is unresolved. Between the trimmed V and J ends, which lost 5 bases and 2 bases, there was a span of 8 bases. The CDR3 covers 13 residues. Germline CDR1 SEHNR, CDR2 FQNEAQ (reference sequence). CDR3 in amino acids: CASSPSATDTQYF. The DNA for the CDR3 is TGTGCCAGCAGCCCATCCGCCACAGATACGCAGTATTTT.

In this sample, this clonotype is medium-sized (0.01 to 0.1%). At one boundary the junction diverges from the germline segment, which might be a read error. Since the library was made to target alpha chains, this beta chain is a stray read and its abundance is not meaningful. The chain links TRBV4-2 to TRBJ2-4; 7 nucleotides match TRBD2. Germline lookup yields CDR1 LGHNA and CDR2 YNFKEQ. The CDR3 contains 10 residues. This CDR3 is CASKGRATDF. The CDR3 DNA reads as TGTGCCAGCAAAGGGAGGGCTACGGACTTC.

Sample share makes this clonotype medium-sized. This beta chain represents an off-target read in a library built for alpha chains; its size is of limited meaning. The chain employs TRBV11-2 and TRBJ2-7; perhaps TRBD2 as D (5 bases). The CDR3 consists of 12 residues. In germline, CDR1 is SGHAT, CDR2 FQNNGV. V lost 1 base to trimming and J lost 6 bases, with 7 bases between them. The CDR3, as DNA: TGTGCCAGCAGCTTAGTCCGGGGCGAGCAGTACTTC. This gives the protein CASSLVRGEQYF.

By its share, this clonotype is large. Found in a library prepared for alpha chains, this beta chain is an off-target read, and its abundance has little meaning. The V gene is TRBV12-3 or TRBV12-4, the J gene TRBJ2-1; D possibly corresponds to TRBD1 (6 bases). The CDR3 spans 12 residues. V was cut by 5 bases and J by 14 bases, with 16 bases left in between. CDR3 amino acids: CASSPSGEGKFF. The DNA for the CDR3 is TGTGCCAGCAGTCCCTCAGGGGAAGGGAAGTTCTTC.

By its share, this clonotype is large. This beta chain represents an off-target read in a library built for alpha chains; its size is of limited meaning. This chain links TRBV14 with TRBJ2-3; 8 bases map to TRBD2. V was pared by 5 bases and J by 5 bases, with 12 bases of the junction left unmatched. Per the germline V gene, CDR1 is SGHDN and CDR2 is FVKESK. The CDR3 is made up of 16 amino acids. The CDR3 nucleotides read TGTGCCAGCAGCGAATTGAGGCGGGGGGCCGGAGATACGCAGTATTTT. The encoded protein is CASSELRRGAGDTQYF.

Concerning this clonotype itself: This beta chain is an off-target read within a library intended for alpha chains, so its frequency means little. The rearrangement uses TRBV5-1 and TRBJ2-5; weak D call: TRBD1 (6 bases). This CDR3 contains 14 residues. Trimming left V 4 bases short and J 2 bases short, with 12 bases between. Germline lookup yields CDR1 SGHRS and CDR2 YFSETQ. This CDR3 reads CASSLRQEQETQYF. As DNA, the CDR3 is TGCGCCAGCAGCCTCCGACAGGAGCAAGAGACCCAGTACTTC. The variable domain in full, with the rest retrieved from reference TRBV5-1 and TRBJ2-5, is KAGVTQTPRYLIKTRGQQVTLSCSPISGHRSVSWYQQTPGQGLQFLFEYFSETQRNKGNFPGRFSGRQFSNSRSEMNVSTLELGDSALYLCASSLRQEQETQYFGPGTRLLVL.

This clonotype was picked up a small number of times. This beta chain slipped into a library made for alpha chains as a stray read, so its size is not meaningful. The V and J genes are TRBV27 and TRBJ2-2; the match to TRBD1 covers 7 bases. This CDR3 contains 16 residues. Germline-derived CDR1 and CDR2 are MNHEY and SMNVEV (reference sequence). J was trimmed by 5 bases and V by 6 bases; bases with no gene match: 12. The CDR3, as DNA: TGTGCCAGCAGACACTTCGGGACAGCCTTGACCGGGGAGCTGTTTTTT. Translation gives CASRHFGTALTGELFF.

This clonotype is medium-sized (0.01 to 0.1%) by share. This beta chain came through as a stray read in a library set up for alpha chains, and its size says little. CDR3 nucleotide sequence: TGTGCCAGCAGCAGAGGACAGGGGACAGATACGCAGTATTTT. It is translated as CASSRGQGTDTQYF. The V call is TRBV5-4, the J call TRBJ2-3; 9 bases align to TRBD1. The junction had 3 bases not matched to a gene; V was cut back by 4 bases and J by 3 bases. This CDR3 contains 14 residues. CDR1 is SGHNT, CDR2 YYREEE, per germline (reference sequence).

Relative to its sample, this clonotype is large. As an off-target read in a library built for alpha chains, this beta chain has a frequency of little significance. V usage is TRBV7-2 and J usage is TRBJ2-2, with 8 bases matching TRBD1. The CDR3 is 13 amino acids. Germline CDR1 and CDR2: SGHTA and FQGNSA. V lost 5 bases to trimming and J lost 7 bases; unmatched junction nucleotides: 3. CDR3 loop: CASSGQGVGELFF. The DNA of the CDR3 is TGTGCCAGCAGCGGACAGGGAGTCGGGGAGCTGTTTTTT.

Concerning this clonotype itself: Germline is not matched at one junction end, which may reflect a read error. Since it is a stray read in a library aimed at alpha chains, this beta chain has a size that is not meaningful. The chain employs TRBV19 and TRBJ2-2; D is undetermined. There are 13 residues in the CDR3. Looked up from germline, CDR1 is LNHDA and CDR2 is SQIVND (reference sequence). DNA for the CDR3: TGTGACAGTAGTAATCCGAACACCGGGGAGCTGTTTTTT. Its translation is CDSSNPNTGELFF.

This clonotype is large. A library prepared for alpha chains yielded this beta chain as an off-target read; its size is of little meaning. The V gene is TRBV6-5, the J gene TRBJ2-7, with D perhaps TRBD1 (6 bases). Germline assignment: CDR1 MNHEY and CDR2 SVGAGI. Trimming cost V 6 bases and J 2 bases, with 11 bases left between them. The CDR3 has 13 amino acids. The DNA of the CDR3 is TGTGCCAGCAGCCGACAGGCGGCCTACGAGCAGTACTTC. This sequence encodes CASSRQAAYEQYF.

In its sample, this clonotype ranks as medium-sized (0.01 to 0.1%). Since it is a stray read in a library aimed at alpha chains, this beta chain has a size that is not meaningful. CDR3 bases: TGTGCCAGCAGTACTGGGACAGCCATCAAGGTGTATGGCTACACCTTC. Translation: CASSTGTAIKVYGYTF. The V and J genes are TRBV6-5 and TRBJ1-2; 7 nucleotides line up with TRBD1. Germline V CDR1 and CDR2: MNHEY, SVGAGI. The trim removed 5 bases at V and 5 bases at J, leaving 14 bases unmatched. The CDR3 is 16 residues long.

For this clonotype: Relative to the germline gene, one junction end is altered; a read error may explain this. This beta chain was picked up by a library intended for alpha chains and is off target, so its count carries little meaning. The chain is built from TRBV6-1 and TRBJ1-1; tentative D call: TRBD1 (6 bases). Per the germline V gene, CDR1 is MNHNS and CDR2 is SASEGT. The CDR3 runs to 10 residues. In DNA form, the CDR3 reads TGTGCCAACAGTGACAGGCTCGCTTTCTTT. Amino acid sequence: CANSDRLAFF.

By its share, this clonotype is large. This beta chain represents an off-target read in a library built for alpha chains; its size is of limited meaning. Here the CDR3 DNA reads TGTGCCAGCAGTTACTCGAAGTCGGGGATAGGGGTAACTGAAGCTTTCTTT. This gives the protein CASSYSKSGIGVTEAFF. The V and J genes are TRBV6-5 and TRBJ1-1, with a tentative D call TRBD1 (5 bases). Trimming took off 0 bases at V and 5 bases at J, with 19 bases between the two ends. This CDR3 is 17 amino acids long. Per germline, CDR1 MNHEY and CDR2 SVGAGI.

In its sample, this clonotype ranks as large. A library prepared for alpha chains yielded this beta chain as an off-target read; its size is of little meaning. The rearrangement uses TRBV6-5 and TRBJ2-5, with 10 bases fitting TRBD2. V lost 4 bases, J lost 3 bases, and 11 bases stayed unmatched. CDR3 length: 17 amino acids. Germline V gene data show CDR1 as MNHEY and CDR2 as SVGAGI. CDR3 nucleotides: TGTGCCAGCAGTTCGGATGGACTAGCGGTTTATAAAGAGACCCAGTACTTC. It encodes CASSSDGLAVYKETQYF.

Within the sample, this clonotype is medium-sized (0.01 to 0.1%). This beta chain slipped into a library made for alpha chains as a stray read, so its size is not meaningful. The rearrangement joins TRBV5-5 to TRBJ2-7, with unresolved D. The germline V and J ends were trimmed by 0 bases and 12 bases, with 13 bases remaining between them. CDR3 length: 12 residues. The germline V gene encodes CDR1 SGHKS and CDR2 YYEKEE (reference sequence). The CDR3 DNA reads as TGTGCCAGCAGCTTGGAGAGTCCTTGGGTGTACTTC. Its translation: CASSLESPWVYF.

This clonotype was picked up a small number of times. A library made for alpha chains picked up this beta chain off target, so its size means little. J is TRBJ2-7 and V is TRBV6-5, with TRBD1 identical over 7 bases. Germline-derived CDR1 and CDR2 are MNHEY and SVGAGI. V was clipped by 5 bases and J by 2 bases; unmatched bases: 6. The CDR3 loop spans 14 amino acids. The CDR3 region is CASSPDRNPYEQYF. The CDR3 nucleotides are TGTGCCAGCAGTCCGGACAGGAACCCCTACGAGCAGTACTTC.

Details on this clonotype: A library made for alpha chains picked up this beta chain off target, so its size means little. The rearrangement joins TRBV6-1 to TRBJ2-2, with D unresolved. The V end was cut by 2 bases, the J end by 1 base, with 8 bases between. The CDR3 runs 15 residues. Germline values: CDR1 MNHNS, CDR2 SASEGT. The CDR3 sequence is CASSESTQNTGELFF. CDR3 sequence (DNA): TGTGCCAGCAGTGAAAGTACACAGAACACCGGGGAGCTGTTTTTT.

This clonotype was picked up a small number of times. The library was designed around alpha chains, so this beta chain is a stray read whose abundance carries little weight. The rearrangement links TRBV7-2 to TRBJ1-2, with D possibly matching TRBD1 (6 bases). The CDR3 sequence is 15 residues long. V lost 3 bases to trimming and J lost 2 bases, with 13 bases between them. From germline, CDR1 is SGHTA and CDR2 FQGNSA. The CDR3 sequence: CASSLGGGGNYGYTF. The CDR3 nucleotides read TGTGCCAGCAGCTTGGGAGGAGGGGGGAACTATGGCTACACCTTC.

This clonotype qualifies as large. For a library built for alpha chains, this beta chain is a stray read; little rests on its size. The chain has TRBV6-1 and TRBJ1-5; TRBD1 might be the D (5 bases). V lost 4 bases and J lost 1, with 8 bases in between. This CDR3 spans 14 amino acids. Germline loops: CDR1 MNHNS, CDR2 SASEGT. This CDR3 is CASSARGSNQPQHF. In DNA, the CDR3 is TGTGCCAGCAGTGCTCGGGGGAGCAATCAGCCCCAGCATTTT.

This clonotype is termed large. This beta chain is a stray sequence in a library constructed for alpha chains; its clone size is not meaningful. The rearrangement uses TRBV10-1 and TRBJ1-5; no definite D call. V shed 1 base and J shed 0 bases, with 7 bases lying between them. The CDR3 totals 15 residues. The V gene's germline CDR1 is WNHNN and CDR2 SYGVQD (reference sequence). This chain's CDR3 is CASSEWVHSNQPQHF. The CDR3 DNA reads TGCGCCAGCAGTGAGTGGGTACATAGCAATCAGCCCCAGCATTTT.

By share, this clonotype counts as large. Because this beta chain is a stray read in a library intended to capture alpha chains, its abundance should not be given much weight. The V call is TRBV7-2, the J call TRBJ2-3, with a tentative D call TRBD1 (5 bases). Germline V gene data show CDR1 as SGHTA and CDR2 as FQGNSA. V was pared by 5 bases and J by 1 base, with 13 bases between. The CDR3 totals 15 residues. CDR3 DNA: TGTGCCAGCAGCCGAACCTCACAGGGCACAGATACGCAGTATTTT. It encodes CASSRTSQGTDTQYF. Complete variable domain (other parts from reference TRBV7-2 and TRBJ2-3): GAGVSQSPSNKVTEKGKDVELRCDPISGHTALYWYRQSLGQGLEFLIYFQGNSAPDKSGLPSDRFSAERTGGSVSTLTIQRTQQEDSAVYLCASSRTSQGTDTQYFGPGTRLTVL.

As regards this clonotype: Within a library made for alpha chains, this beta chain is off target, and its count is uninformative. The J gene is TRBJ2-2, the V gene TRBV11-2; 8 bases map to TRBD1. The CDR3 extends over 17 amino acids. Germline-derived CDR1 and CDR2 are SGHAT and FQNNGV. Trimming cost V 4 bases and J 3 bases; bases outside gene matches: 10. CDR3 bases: TGTGCCAGCAGCTACGCACTCGGACAGGGAGACACCGGGGAGCTGTTTTTT. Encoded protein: CASSYALGQGDTGELFF. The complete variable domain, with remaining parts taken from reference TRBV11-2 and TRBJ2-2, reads EAGVAQSPRYKIIEKRQSVAFWCNPISGHATLYWYQQILGQGPKLLIQFQNNGVVDDSQLPKDRFSAERLKGVDSTLKIQPAKLEDSAVYLCASSYALGQGDTGELFFGEGSRLTVL.

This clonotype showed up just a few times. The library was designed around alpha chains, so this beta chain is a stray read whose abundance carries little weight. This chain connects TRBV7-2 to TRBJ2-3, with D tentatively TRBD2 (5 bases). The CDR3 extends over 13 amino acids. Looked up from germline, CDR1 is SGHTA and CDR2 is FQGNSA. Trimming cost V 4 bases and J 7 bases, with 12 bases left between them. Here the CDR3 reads CASSSPGKNTQYF. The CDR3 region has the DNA TGTGCCAGCAGCTCGCCCGGGAAGAATACGCAGTATTTT.